This T cell receptor (beta chain) was found in a study of blood T cell repertoires in COVID-19. The overall study: Whether acute or convalescent, the COVID-19 samples came from the United States, Italy and Spain.

The authors' processing: Reference gene primer amplification in the assay estimated nucleated cell counts. Sequenced by immunoSEQ multiplex PCR; TCRdb stores in-frame clones only, minus some. V, J and clone size reflect that table, while D and trimming were determined from the DNA. The table has approximately 25,000 clones, roughly 90% seen once; the top ten hold 1.7%. The sequence derives from a woman aged 60-70 years with active COVID-19. Input material: peripheral blood.

Written as DNA, the CDR3 is TGTGCCAGCAGCCATAACAGGGGTCACACCTTC. This gives the protein CASSHNRGHTF. The J gene is TRBJ1-2, the V gene TRBV3-1 (or the pseudogene TRBV3-2); 7 bases agree with TRBD1. Trimming at V came to 3 bases and at J to 12 bases, leaving 4 bases not matched to a gene. The CDR3 contains 11 residues. From germline, CDR1 is LGHDT and CDR2 YNNKEL (reference sequence).